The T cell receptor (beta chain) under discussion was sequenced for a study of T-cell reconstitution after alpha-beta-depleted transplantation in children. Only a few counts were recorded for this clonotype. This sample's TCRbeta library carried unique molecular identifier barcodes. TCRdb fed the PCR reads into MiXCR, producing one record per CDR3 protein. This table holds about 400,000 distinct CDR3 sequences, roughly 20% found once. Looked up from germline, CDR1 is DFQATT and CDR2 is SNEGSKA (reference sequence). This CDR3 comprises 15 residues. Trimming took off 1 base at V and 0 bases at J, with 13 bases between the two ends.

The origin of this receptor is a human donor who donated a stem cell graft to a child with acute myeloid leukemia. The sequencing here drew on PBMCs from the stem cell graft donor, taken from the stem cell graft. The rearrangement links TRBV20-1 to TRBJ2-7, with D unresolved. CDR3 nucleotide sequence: TGCAGTGCTAGAGGCGCGTTAGGTTCCTCCTACGAGCAGTACTTC. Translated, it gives CSARGALGSSYEQYF.